This T cell receptor beta chain was captured in a study of identical twins' blood T cells. Study as a whole: About six alpha and roughly six beta libraries together yielded about 46 million reads.

Three pairs of healthy female monozygous twins were the donors. A word on this clonotype: Its antigen is currently unknown. A much more abundant neighbour one base away suggests this may be a read error.

TCRdb itself ran the 5' RACE reads through MiXCR, one entry per CDR3 protein. The table has 300,000 to 450,000 distinct CDR3 sequences, 25% to 35% seen once. Study-level results: Each donor's most abundant TCRbeta clonotypes shared more CDR3 sequences with her twin than unrelated donors. Twins reportedly had markedly more similar V usage than unrelated donors, even among out-of-frame TCRbeta clonotypes.

This CDR3 spans 14 amino acids. Germline V lookup: CDR1 KGHSH, CDR2 LQKENI. The sequencing input was PBMCs. This sequence joins TRBV18 and TRBJ1-5; maybe TRBD1 (6 bases). The receptor's source is a woman between 18 and 50 years old in good health. The CDR3 is CASSPGQSNQPRHF. The CDR3 coding sequence is TGTGCCAGCTCACCGGGACAAAGCAATCAGCCCCGGCATTTT.